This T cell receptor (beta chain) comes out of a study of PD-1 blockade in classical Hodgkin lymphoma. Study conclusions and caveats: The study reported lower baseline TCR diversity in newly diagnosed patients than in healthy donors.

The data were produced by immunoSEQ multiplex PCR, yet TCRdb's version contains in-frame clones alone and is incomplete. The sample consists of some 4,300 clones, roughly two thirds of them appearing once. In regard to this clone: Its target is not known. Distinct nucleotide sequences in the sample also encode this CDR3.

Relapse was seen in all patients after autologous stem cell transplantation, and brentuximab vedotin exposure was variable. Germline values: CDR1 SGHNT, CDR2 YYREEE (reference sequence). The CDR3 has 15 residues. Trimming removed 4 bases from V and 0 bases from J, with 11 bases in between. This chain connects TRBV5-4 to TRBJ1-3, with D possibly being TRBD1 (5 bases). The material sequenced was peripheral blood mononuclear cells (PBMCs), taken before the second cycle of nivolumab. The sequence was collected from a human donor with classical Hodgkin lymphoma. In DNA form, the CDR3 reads TGTGCCAGCAGCCTAGACGGACACTCTGGAAACACCATATATTTT. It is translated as CASSLDGHSGNTIYF.